These T cell receptor beta chains were read from a single sample in a study of radiotherapy plus CTLA-4 blockade in lung cancer. This table comes from immunoSEQ multiplex PCR, and its TCRdb copy is limited to in-frame clones, with some not included. The table shows around 70,000 clones, with roughly 91% occurring only once. Here the sequenced sample was peripheral blood, taken from a patient treated with radiotherapy plus ipilimumab. These TCRs come from a human donor with non-small cell lung cancer that progressed on radiotherapy plus ipilimumab. Both conserved end residues are part of each CDR3. A D gene is named only where the DNA matches it firmly. Part of the rows lack a size; the others show once, few, many or a class for expanded clones.

V: TRBV10-3; size: .; J: TRBJ2-5; D: TRBD2; DNA: TGTGCCATCAGGCCGGGACTAGCGGGAGTACGGGAGACCCAGTACTTC; CDR3: CAIRPGLAGVRETQYF
V: TRBV7-6; size: .; J: TRBJ2-1; D: TRBD1; DNA: TGTGCCAGCAGCGGGACAGGGAAATACAATGAGCAGTTCTTC; CDR3: CASSGTGKYNEQFF
V: TRBV7-9; size: few; J: TRBJ1-5; D: .; DNA: TGTGCCAGCAGCGAGGCGGCCGGGCAGCCCCAGCATTTT; CDR3: CASSEAAGQPQHF
V: TRBV18; size: .; J: TRBJ2-1; D: .; DNA: TGTGCCAGCTCACCGGCTAGTCCGTACAATGAGCAGTTCTTC; CDR3: CASSPASPYNEQFF
V: TRBV5-6; size: .; J: TRBJ2-2; D: .; DNA: TGTGCCAGCAGATCCGGTAGGGACGGGAACACCGGGGAGCTGTTTTTT; CDR3: CASRSGRDGNTGELFF
V: TRBV29-1; size: .; J: TRBJ2-3; D: TRBD2; DNA: TGCAGCGTTGATAGCGGGAGCACAGATACGCAGTATTTT; CDR3: CSVDSGSTDTQYF
V: TRBV6-5; size: .; J: TRBJ1-1; D: .; DNA: TGTGCCAGCAGCATGACAGTGGGGAACACTGAAGCTTTCTTT; CDR3: CASSMTVGNTEAFF
V: TRBV4-1; size: .; J: TRBJ2-6; D: TRBD1; DNA: TGCGCCAGCAGCCTTGCCCTGAGGGGACAGGGTAGCTCTGGGGCCAACGTCCTGACTTTC; CDR3: CASSLALRGQGSSGANVLTF
V: TRBV28; size: .; J: TRBJ1-2; D: .; DNA: TGTGCCAGCAGTTTATCCTATGGCTACACCTTC; CDR3: CASSLSYGYTF
V: TRBV28; size: .; J: TRBJ2-7; D: .; DNA: TGTGCCAGCGGAAAAAGGGGTTTCGAGCAGTACTTC; CDR3: CASGKRGFEQYF
V: TRBV10-3; size: .; J: TRBJ2-6; D: .; DNA: TGTGCTACCGCCTTAGATTGGTCTGGGGCCAACGTCCTGACTTTC; CDR3: CATALDWSGANVLTF
V: TRBV7-3; size: .; J: TRBJ2-1; D: TRBD2; DNA: TGTGCCAGCAGCGTGGGACTAGCGAACTACAATGAGCAGTTCTTC; CDR3: CASSVGLANYNEQFF
V: TRBV25-1; size: .; J: TRBJ2-7; D: .; DNA: TGTGCCAGCAGTGAATATTCACAAGGGGTCTCCTACGAGCAGTACTTC; CDR3: CASSEYSQGVSYEQYF
V: TRBV28; size: .; J: TRBJ1-2; D: TRBD1; DNA: TGTGCCAGCAGTTACCGGGACAGGCAGTGGGGCTACACCTTC; CDR3: CASSYRDRQWGYTF
V: TRBV6-1; size: .; J: TRBJ1-1; D: .; DNA: TGTGCCAGCAGTGAAGCGCAATGTGTAGGGGGAGGAAATACTGAAGCTTTCTTT; CDR3: CASSEAQCVGGGNTEAFF
V: TRBV4-1; size: .; J: TRBJ1-3; D: .; DNA: TGCGCCAGCAGCCAGGGGGTCACGACGGGAAACACCATATATTTT; CDR3: CASSQGVTTGNTIYF
V: TRBV7-9; size: .; J: TRBJ2-5; D: .; DNA: TGTGCCAGCAGCTTAGCCTCAGGTGGGGGGCGAGAGACCCAGTACTTC; CDR3: CASSLASGGGRETQYF
V: TRBV29-1; size: .; J: TRBJ2-7; D: .; DNA: TGCAGCGTTGAAGATCTGTACGAGCAGTACTTC; CDR3: CSVEDLYEQYF
V: TRBV20-1; size: .; J: TRBJ1-1; D: .; DNA: TGCAGTGCTGCGGGGGAAGCTTTCTTT; CDR3: CSAAGEAFF
V: TRBV2; size: .; J: TRBJ1-1; D: .; DNA: TGTGCCAGCAGTGATGGGGGGCTGATGAACACTGAAGCTTTCTTT; CDR3: CASSDGGLMNTEAFF
V: TRBV27; size: .; J: TRBJ2-7; D: TRBD2; DNA: TGTGCCAGCAGCAACTTGTATAGCGGGAGTCGGTACGAGCAGTACTTC; CDR3: CASSNLYSGSRYEQYF
V: TRBV7-9; size: .; J: TRBJ1-2; D: .; DNA: TGTGCCAGCAGCTTAGCGAATAACTATGGCTACACCTTC; CDR3: CASSLANNYGYTF
V: TRBV27; size: .; J: TRBJ2-2; D: .; DNA: TGTGCCAGCAGGTTCGGGGCGGGAAAAACCGGGGAGCTGTTTTTT; CDR3: CASRFGAGKTGELFF
V: TRBV6-1; size: .; J: TRBJ2-1; D: TRBD2; DNA: TGTGCCAGCAGTGAAGCTCAGGCGGGAGGGAGTCTGTTCAATGAGCAGTTCTTC; CDR3: CASSEAQAGGSLFNEQFF
V: TRBV19; size: once; J: TRBJ1-2; D: .; DNA: TGTGCCAGTAGGACTGGTGACGGCTACACCTTC; CDR3: CASRTGDGYTF
V: TRBV11-1; size: .; J: TRBJ1-1; D: TRBD1; DNA: TGTGCCAGCAGCTCGGGACAGGGGAGCACTGAAGCTTTCTTT; CDR3: CASSSGQGSTEAFF
V: TRBV11-2; size: .; J: TRBJ2-5; D: .; DNA: TGTGCCAGCAGCTTAGCGGGCAGGGGTTCGTACCAAGAGACCCAGTACTTC; CDR3: CASSLAGRGSYQETQYF
V: TRBV6-5; size: .; J: TRBJ2-7; D: .; DNA: TGTGCCAGCAGTTATTCAAGCTCCTACGAGCAGTACTTC; CDR3: CASSYSSSYEQYF
V: TRBV19; size: .; J: TRBJ2-5; D: TRBD1; DNA: TGTGCCAGTTCCCCAGAGGGGGACAGGGGAGAAGAGACCCAGTACTTC; CDR3: CASSPEGDRGEETQYF
V: TRBV6-6; size: .; J: TRBJ1-1; D: .; DNA: TGTGCCAGCAGTTACACGGATTCAGGCGGCGCTTTCTTT; CDR3: CASSYTDSGGAFF
V: TRBV5-1; size: .; J: TRBJ2-3; D: TRBD2; DNA: TGCGCCAGCAGCCGGCTAGCGGTGGGCGGCACAGATACGCAGTATTTT; CDR3: CASSRLAVGGTDTQYF
V: TRBV5-6; size: once; J: TRBJ2-7; D: .; DNA: TGTGCCAGCAGCTTGGTATCCTACGAGCAGTACTTC; CDR3: CASSLVSYEQYF
V: TRBV6-1; size: .; J: TRBJ2-2; D: .; DNA: TGTGCCAGCACGACGAGGGTACGCGTCGGGGAGCTGTTTTTT; CDR3: CASTTRVRVGELFF
V: TRBV5-1; size: few; J: TRBJ2-5; D: TRBD2; DNA: TGCGCCAGCAGCACGGGACTAGCGGGAGGGCCCCAAGAGACCCAGTACTTC; CDR3: CASSTGLAGGPQETQYF
V: TRBV6-1; size: .; J: TRBJ1-2; D: .; DNA: TGTGCCAGCAGTGACAGTAACTATGGCTACACCTTC; CDR3: CASSDSNYGYTF
V: TRBV7-3; size: .; J: TRBJ1-1; D: TRBD1; DNA: TGTGCCAGCAGCGGGACAGCGAACACTGAAGCTTTCTTT; CDR3: CASSGTANTEAFF
V: TRBV7-2; size: once; J: TRBJ2-5; D: .; DNA: TGTGCCAGCAGCCCACACGGAGGGGAGACCCAGTACTTC; CDR3: CASSPHGGETQYF
V: TRBV20-1; size: few; J: TRBJ1-4; D: .; DNA: TGCAGTGCTAGAAAACAGGGAGAACTGTTTTTT; CDR3: CSARKQGELFF
V: TRBV5-1; size: .; J: TRBJ2-2; D: .; DNA: TGCGCCAGCAGCTTCAAAGGGGCGGGCACCGGGGAGCTGTTTTTT; CDR3: CASSFKGAGTGELFF
V: TRBV19; size: .; J: TRBJ2-3; D: .; DNA: TGTGCCAGTAGTATAATCCCGGCTCGCACAGATACGCAGTATTTT; CDR3: CASSIIPARTDTQYF
V: TRBV12-5; size: .; J: TRBJ1-1; D: .; DNA: TGTGCTAGTGGAAAGGACAGCCCTGAAGCTTTCTTT; CDR3: CASGKDSPEAFF
V: TRBV6-5; size: .; J: TRBJ2-1; D: TRBD2; DNA: TGTGCCAGCAGGCTTAGCGGGTACCCCTACAATGAGCAGTTCTTC; CDR3: CASRLSGYPYNEQFF
V: TRBV30; size: .; J: TRBJ1-5; D: .; DNA: TGTGCCTGGAGCCCTCCCCTGAGGGGTCAGCCCCAGCATTTT; CDR3: CAWSPPLRGQPQHF
V: TRBV7-6; size: .; J: TRBJ2-3; D: TRBD2; DNA: TGTGCCAGCAGCAAGCGGGAGAGCGATACGCAGTATTTT; CDR3: CASSKRESDTQYF
V: TRBV9; size: .; J: TRBJ2-1; D: TRBD1; DNA: TGTGCCAGCAGCGCGGGGACAGGGGGGGAGTTCTTC; CDR3: CASSAGTGGEFF
V: TRBV18; size: .; J: TRBJ1-1; D: .; DNA: TGTGCCAGCTCACCACTACAGACGAACACTGAAGCTTTCTTT; CDR3: CASSPLQTNTEAFF
V: TRBV15; size: .; J: TRBJ2-1; D: .; DNA: TGTGCCACCAGCAGGGGTGAGGGGGATACCTACAATGAGCAGTTCTTC; CDR3: CATSRGEGDTYNEQFF
V: TRBV28; size: once; J: TRBJ2-5; D: TRBD2; DNA: TGTGCCAGCAGTTTGGATAGCGGGAGGGTGGAAACCCAGTACTTC; CDR3: CASSLDSGRVETQYF
V: TRBV5-4; size: .; J: TRBJ2-7; D: TRBD2; DNA: TGTGCCAGCAGCTCGCGAGGACTAGACTACGAGCAGTACTTC; CDR3: CASSSRGLDYEQYF
V: TRBV19; size: .; J: TRBJ2-3; D: TRBD2; DNA: TGTGCCAGTAGTGAGCGGGGCCCCACAGATACGCAGTATTTT; CDR3: CASSERGPTDTQYF
V: TRBV19; size: once; J: TRBJ2-1; D: TRBD1; DNA: TGTGCCAGTAGTCCGGAAACCGGGACAGGAGTTACTGAGCAGTTCTTC; CDR3: CASSPETGTGVTEQFF
V: TRBV11-3; size: once; J: TRBJ2-3; D: .; DNA: TGTGCCAGCAGCCTGACGGGTTGGGGGACAGATACGCAGTATTTT; CDR3: CASSLTGWGTDTQYF